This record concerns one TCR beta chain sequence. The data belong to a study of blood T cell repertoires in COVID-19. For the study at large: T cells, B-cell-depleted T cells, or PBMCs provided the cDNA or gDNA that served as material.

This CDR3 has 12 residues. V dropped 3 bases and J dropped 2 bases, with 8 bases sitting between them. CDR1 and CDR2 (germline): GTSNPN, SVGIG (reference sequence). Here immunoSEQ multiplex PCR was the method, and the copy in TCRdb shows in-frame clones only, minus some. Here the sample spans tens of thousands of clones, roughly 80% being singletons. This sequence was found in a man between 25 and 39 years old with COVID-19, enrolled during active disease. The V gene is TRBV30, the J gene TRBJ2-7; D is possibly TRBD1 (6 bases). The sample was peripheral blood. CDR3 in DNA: TGTGCCTGGAGGGGGGCCGCCTACGAGCAGTACTTC. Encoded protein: CAWRGAAYEQYF.